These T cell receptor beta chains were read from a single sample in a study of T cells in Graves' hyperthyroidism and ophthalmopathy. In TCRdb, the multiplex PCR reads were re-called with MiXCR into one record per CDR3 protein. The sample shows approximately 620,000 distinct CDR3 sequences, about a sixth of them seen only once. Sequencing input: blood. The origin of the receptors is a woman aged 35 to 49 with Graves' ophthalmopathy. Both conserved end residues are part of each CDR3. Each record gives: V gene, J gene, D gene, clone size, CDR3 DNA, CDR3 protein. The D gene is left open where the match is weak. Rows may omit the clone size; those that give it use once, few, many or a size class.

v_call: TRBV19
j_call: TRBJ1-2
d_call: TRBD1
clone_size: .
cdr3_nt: TGTGCCAGCAAGCCGGGACAGGGTCCTAACTATGGCTACACCTTC
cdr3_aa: CASKPGQGPNYGYTF

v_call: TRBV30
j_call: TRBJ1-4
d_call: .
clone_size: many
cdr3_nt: TGTGCCTGGAGTGGTATGGGAGATGAAAAACTGTTTTTT
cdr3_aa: CAWSGMGDEKLFF

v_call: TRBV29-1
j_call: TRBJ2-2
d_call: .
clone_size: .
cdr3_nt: TGCAGCGTTGAAGAGCCTTCTAGCGTGTGGGGAGCCGGGGAGCTGTTTTTT
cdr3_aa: CSVEEPSSVWGAGELFF

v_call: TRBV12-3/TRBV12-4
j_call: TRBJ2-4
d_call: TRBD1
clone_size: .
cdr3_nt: TGTGCCAGCAGCCCCAGGGGCGGGACAGGGAAAAACATTCAGTACTTC
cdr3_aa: CASSPRGGTGKNIQYF

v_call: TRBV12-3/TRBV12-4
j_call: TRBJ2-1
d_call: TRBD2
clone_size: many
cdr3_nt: TGTGCCAGCAGTACTAGCGGGGTATACAATGAGCAGTTCTTC
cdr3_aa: CASSTSGVYNEQFF

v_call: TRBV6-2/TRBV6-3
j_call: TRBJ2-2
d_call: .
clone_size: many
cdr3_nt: TGTGCCAGCGGGGCCGGGGAGCTGTTTTTT
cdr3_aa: CASGAGELFF

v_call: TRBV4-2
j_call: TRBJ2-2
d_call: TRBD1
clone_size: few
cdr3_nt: TGTGCCAGCAGCCAAGTAGCAGGGGGCGTTACTAGCACCGGGGAGCTGTTTTTT
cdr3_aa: CASSQVAGGVTSTGELFF

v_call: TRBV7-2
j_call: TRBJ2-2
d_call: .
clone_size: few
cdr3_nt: TGTGCCAGCAGCTTAAGGGACACCTCGAACACCGGGGAGCTGTTTTTT
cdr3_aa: CASSLRDTSNTGELFF

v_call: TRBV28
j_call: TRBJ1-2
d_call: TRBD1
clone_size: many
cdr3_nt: TGTGCCAGCAGACTGACAGGGGTGGCCGGCTACACCTTC
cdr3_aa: CASRLTGVAGYTF

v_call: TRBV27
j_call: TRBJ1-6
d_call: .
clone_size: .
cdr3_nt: TGTGCCAGCAGTTTTAGGGGACCCAATTCACCCCTCCACTTT
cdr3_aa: CASSFRGPNSPLHF

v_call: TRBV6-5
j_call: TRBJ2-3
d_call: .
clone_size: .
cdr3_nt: TGTGCCAGCAGTTACTGGAGGAGCCCCCGGCGGACAGATACGCAGTATTTT
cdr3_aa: CASSYWRSPRRTDTQYF

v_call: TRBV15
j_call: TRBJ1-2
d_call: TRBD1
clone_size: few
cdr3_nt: TGTGCCACCAGCAGAGAGATTCTCGTCCGGGACAGGGACTTCGGCTACACCTTC
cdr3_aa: CATSREILVRDRDFGYTF

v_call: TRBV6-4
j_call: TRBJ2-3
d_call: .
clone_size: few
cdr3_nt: TGTGCCAGCAGTGACTCTAGAGACCCAGGCACAGATACGCAGTATTTT
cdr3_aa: CASSDSRDPGTDTQYF

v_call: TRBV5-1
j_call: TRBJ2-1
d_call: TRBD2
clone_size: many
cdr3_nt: TGCGCCAGCAGTCCTGGACTAGCGGGAGAGTTCTACAATGAGCAGTTCTTC
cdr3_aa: CASSPGLAGEFYNEQFF

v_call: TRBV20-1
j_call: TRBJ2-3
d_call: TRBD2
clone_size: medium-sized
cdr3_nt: TGCAGTGCTAGGGGGGGTACTAGCGGGGGGGCTTTAGATACGCAGTATTTT
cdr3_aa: CSARGGTSGGALDTQYF

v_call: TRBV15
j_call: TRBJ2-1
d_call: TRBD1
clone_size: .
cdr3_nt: TGTGCCACCAGCAGAGATGCGGGACAGGGGAGCGATGAGCAGTTCTTC
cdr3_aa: CATSRDAGQGSDEQFF

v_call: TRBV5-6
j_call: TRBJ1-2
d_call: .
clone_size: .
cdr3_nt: TGTGCCAGCAGCTTTGGACCGCTAGGCTACACCTTC
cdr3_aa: CASSFGPLGYTF

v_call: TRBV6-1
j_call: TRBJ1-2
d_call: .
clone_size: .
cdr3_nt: TGTGCCACGCAACAGGATGAGATCTATGGCTACACCTTC
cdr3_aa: CATQQDEIYGYTF

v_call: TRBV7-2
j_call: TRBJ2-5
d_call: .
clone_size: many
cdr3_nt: TGTGCCAGCAGCCTAGTAGAGTACCAAGAGACCCAGTACTTC
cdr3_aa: CASSLVEYQETQYF

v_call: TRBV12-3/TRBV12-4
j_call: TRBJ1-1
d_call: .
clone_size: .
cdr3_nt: TGTGCCAGCAGCCCGACAGGCATGACTGAAGCTTTCTTT
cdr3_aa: CASSPTGMTEAFF

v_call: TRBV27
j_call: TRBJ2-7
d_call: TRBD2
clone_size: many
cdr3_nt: TGTGCCAGCGCCGCGGGGGCGGGAGGAGGGGACGAGCAGTACTTC
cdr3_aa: CASAAGAGGGDEQYF

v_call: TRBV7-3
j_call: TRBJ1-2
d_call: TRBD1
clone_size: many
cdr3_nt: TGTGCCAGCAGCTTAAAAGGGACAGGGGCTTATGGCTACACCTTC
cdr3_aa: CASSLKGTGAYGYTF

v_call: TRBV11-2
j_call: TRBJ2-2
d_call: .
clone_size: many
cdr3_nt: TGTGCCAGCAGCTTAAGGCCAGCGGTCACCGGGGAGCTGTTTTTT
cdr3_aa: CASSLRPAVTGELFF

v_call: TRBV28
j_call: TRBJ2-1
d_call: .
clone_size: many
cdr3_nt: TGTGCCAGCGGCCGGGACCCCGTTAATGAGCAGTTCTTC
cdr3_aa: CASGRDPVNEQFF

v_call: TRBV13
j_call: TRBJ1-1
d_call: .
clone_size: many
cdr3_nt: TGTGCCAGCAGCTCAGGGGAAGGGACTGAAGCTTTCTTT
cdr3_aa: CASSSGEGTEAFF

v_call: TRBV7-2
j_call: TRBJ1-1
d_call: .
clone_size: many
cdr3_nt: TGTGCCAGCAGACCCGGGACCGCGAACACTGAAGCTTTCTTT
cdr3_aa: CASRPGTANTEAFF

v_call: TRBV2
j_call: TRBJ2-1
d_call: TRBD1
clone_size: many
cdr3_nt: TGTGCCAGCAGTGGACGGACAGGGGCCTACAATGAGCAGTTCTTC
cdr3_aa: CASSGRTGAYNEQFF